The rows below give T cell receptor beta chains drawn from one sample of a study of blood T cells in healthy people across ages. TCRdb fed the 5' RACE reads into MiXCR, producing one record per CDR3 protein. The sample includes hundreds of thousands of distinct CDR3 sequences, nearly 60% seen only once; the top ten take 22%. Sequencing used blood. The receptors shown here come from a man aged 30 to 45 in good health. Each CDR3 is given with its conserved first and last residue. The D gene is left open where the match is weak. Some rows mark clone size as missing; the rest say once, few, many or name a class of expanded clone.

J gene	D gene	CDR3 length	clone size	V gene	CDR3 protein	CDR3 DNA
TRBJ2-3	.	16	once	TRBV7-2	CASSPRTDPSTDTQYF	TGTGCCAGCAGCCCTCGGACAGACCCTAGCACAGATACGCAGTATTTT
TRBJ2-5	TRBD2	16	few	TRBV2	CASNSRRLAESETQYF	TGTGCCAGCAATTCCCGAAGGCTAGCGGAATCGGAGACCCAGTACTTC
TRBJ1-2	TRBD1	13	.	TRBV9	CASSVDREDGYTF	TGTGCCAGCAGCGTTGACAGGGAAGATGGCTACACCTTC
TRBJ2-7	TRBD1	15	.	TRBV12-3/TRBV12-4	CASSLQGSNSYGQYF	TGTGCCAGCAGTCTACAGGGGTCAAACTCCTACGGGCAGTACTTC
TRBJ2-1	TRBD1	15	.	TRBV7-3	CASSFTGDRANEQFF	TGTGCCAGCAGCTTCACAGGGGATAGGGCGAATGAGCAGTTCTTC
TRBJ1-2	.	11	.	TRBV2	CASGEGNGYTF	TGTGCCAGCGGGGAAGGGAATGGCTACACCTTC
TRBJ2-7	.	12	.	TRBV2	CAILSVNYEQYF	TGTGCCATCCTATCGGTGAATTACGAGCAGTACTTC
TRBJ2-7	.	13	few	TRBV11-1	CASASLASYEQYF	TGTGCCAGCGCCAGTCTAGCGAGCTACGAGCAGTACTTC
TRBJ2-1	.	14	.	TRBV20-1	CSASETSSYNEQFF	TGCAGTGCTAGTGAGACGAGCTCCTACAATGAGCAGTTCTTC
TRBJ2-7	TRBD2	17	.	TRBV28	CASSLETSGRLSYEQYF	TGTGCCAGCAGTTTAGAGACTAGCGGGAGGCTCTCCTACGAGCAGTACTTC
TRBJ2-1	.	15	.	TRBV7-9	CASSPSVGDYNEQFF	TGTGCCAGCAGCCCCTCGGTAGGTGACTACAATGAGCAGTTCTTC
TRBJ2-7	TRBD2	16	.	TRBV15	CATSPRYTSGGYEQYF	TGTGCCACCAGCCCTCGATACACTAGCGGGGGCTACGAGCAGTACTTC
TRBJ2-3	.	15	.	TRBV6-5	CASSYRGGVTDTQYF	TGTGCCAGCAGTTACCGCGGGGGCGTCACAGATACGCAGTATTTT
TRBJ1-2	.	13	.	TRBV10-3	CATTAEQNYGYTF	TGTGCCACCACGGCGGAGCAGAACTATGGCTACACCTTC
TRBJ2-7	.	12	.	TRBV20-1	CSANDFNYEQYF	TGCAGTGCTAACGACTTTAACTACGAGCAGTACTTC
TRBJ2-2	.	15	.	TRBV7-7	CASSLVPGPAGELFF	TGTGCTAGCAGCTTAGTGCCAGGTCCCGCCGGGGAGCTGTTTTTT
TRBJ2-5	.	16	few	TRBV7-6	CASSLVGGRVKETQYF	TGTGCCAGCAGCTTAGTGGGCGGGCGGGTCAAAGAGACCCAGTACTTC
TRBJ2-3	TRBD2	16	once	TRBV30	CARRPDLAGSTDTQYF	TGTGCCCGACGGCCTGATCTAGCGGGGAGCACAGATACGCAGTATTTT
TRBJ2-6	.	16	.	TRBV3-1	CASSQVWGTGANVLTF	TGTGCCAGCAGCCAAGTGTGGGGGACTGGGGCCAACGTCCTGACTTTC
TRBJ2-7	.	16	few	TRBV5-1	CASSLEVSRGTYEQYF	TGCGCCAGCAGCTTGGAAGTCTCTAGAGGGACCTACGAGCAGTACTTC
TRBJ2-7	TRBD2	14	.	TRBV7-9	CTSSPRTSAYEQYF	TGTACCAGCAGCCCCAGGACTAGCGCCTACGAGCAGTACTTC
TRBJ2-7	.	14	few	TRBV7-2	CASSLRGGAYEQYF	TGTGCCAGCAGCTTAAGGGGGGGCGCCTACGAGCAGTACTTC
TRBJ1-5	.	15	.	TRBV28	CASSLPAAPNQPQHF	TGTGCCAGCAGTCTCCCGGCGGCGCCTAATCAGCCCCAGCATTTT
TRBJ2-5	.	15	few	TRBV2	CASSEGAAHQETQYF	TGTGCCAGCAGTGAGGGGGCGGCCCATCAAGAGACCCAGTACTTC
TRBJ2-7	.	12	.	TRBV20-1	CSARATSGEQYF	TGCAGTGCTAGAGCCACCTCTGGCGAGCAGTACTTC
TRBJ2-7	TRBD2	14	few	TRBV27	CASREAGTIYEQYF	TGTGCCAGCAGGGAAGCGGGAACTATCTACGAGCAGTACTTC
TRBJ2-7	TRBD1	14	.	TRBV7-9	CASSFGGQVYEQYF	TGTGCCAGCAGCTTCGGTGGACAGGTCTACGAGCAGTACTTC
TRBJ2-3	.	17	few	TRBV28	CASSLVPGSSSADTQYF	TGTGCCAGCAGTTTGGTCCCAGGGAGTAGCTCCGCAGATACGCAGTATTTT
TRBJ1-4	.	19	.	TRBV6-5	CASSYGIRISCATNEKLFF	TGTGCCAGCAGTTACGGAATCCGGATCTCTTGTGCAACTAATGAAAAACTGTTTTTT
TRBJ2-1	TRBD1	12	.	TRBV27	CASRLTGDEQFF	TGTGCCAGCAGATTAACAGGGGATGAGCAGTTCTTC
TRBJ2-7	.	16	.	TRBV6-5	CASSFSATGNFYEQYF	TGTGCCAGCAGTTTTTCCGCGACAGGAAACTTCTACGAGCAGTACTTC
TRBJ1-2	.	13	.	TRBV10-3	CAISEVGLQGYTF	TGTGCCATCAGTGAGGTGGGGCTTCAGGGCTACACCTTC
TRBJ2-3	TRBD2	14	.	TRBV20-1	CSASASGNTDTQYF	TGCAGTGCTAGCGCTAGCGGGAACACAGATACGCAGTATTTT
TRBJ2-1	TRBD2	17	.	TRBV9	CASSRLAGGITVDEQFF	TGTGCCAGCAGCAGGCTAGCGGGGGGTATAACCGTCGATGAGCAGTTCTTC
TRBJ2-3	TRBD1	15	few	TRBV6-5	CASSYFGQGGDTQYF	TGTGCCAGCAGTTACTTTGGACAGGGCGGTGATACGCAGTATTTT
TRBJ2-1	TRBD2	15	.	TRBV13	CASTSGSGLFHEQFF	TGTGCCAGTACGAGCGGGAGCGGCTTATTCCATGAGCAGTTCTTC
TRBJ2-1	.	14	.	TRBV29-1	CSVDGSSRGETQFF	TGCAGCGTTGATGGTTCGAGCAGGGGAGAGACCCAGTTCTTC
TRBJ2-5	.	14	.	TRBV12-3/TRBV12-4	CASTKAGGSETQYF	TGTGCCAGCACCAAAGCAGGCGGATCGGAGACCCAGTACTTC
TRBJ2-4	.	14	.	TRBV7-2	CASSLDRPPGIQYF	TGTGCCAGCAGCTTAGATCGCCCTCCGGGAATTCAGTACTTC
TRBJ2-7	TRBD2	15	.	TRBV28	CASATSGRLLGEQYF	TGTGCCAGCGCTACTAGCGGGAGGCTGCTGGGGGAGCAGTACTTC
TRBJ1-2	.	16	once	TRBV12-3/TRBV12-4	CASSFRSSLANYGYTF	TGTGCCAGCAGTTTCCGCAGCTCCTTAGCTAACTATGGCTACACCTTC
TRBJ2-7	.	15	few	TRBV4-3	CASSQENRQIYEQYF	TGCGCCAGCAGCCAAGAGAACCGACAGATCTACGAGCAGTACTTC
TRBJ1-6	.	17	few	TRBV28	CASSGPRTYGINSPLHF	TGTGCCAGCAGTGGTCCCCGGACATACGGAATAAATTCACCCCTCCACTTT
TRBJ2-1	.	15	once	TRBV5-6	CASSRRLGQWDEQFF	TGTGCCAGCAGCCGACGACTGGGGCAGTGGGATGAGCAGTTCTTC
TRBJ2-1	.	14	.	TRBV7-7	CASSLSTGDNEQFF	TGTGCCAGCAGCTTAAGTACTGGCGACAATGAGCAGTTCTTC
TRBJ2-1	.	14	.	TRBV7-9	CASSQKTGWDEQFF	TGTGCCAGCAGCCAAAAGACAGGCTGGGATGAGCAGTTCTTC
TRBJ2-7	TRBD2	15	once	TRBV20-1	CSASPMGLAPYEQYF	TGCAGTGCTAGCCCAATGGGACTAGCCCCATACGAGCAGTACTTC
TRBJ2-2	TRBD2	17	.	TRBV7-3	CASSLSAGGPEGGELFF	TGTGCCAGCAGCCTATCCGCGGGAGGACCAGAGGGCGGGGAGCTGTTTTTT
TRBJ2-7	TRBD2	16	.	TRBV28	CASSQPVAGASYEQYF	TGTGCCAGCAGCCAACCTGTAGCGGGAGCATCCTACGAGCAGTACTTC
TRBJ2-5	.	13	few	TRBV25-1	CASSDWGVGTQYF	TGTGCCAGCAGTGATTGGGGCGTCGGGACCCAGTACTTC
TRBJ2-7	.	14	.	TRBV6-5	CASSLAPASDEQYF	TGTGCCAGCAGCCTGGCCCCGGCCAGCGACGAGCAGTACTTC
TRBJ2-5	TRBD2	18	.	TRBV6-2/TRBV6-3	CASSPGLAGLTDGETQYF	TGTGCCAGCAGTCCCGGACTAGCGGGATTAACGGATGGGGAGACCCAGTACTTC